This T cell receptor beta chain stems from a study of T cells after yellow fever vaccination. This clonotype has only a few counts. Antigen unknown. Findings and caveats of the study: Most primary-vaccination clones recurred post-booster (approximately 95% CD4, about 87% CD8).

The length of the CDR3 is 14 residues. V lost 6 bases and J lost 4, with 15 bases in between. Germline V lookup: CDR1 LNHDA, CDR2 SQIVND (reference sequence). TCRdb processed the 5' RACE reads anew with MiXCR; each CDR3 protein has one entry. The data show 150,000 to 200,000 distinct CDR3 sequences, under 7.5% seen once. Source: CD4+ T cells sorted from PBMCs, taken about 5 days after the first yellow fever vaccination. This clonotype was obtained from a man aged 18 to 30 who received the YFV17D yellow fever vaccine. The chain is built from TRBV19 and TRBJ1-1; weak D call: TRBD1 (6 bases). The CDR3 DNA reads as TGTGCCAGTAGATACAGGGTAAGGGGCACTGAAGCTTTCTTT. Its translation: CASRYRVRGTEAFF.